Listed below are T cell receptor beta chains from one sample, sequenced in a study of shared clonotypes between healthy human individuals. Libraries were prepared by immunoSEQ multiplex PCR; TCRdb keeps only in-frame clonotypes and omits some of them. The sample contains about 1.1 million clones, 70% to 85% of which appear only once. The specimen sequenced was memory CD4+ T cells from PBMCs. The receptors shown here come from a man younger than 35 in good health. Some clones in this sample may be carry-over from other donors' samples. The CDR3 runs from the conserved cysteine through the conserved F or W. D genes are given only for firm matches. Rows may omit the clone size; those that give it use once, few, many or a size class.

v_call	d_call	j_call	clone_size	cdr3_aa	cdr3_nt
TRBV2	-	TRBJ1-1	few	CASTTTENTEAFF	TGTGCCAGCACCACGACAGAAAACACTGAAGCTTTCTTT
TRBV5-4	TRBD2	TRBJ2-3	-	CASSLASGRDTDTQYF	TGTGCCAGCAGTCTAGCTAGCGGGAGAGACACAGATACGCAGTATTTT
TRBV5-1	-	TRBJ2-2	-	CASSSTGRTGELFF	TGCGCCAGCAGCTCGACCGGGCGGACCGGGGAGCTGTTTTTT
TRBV2	-	TRBJ2-5	-	CASRQAQETQYF	TGTGCCAGCAGACAGGCACAAGAGACCCAGTACTTC
TRBV7-9	-	TRBJ2-1	-	CASSLYSGTEQFF	TGTGCCAGCAGCTTATACTCTGGGACCGAGCAGTTCTTC
TRBV28	-	TRBJ1-2	-	CASRGPGHPNYGYTF	TGTGCCAGCAGGGGCCCCGGACATCCAAACTATGGCTACACCTTC
TRBV30	TRBD1	TRBJ1-1	few	CAWTPGGSEAFF	TGTGCCTGGACCCCAGGGGGAAGTGAAGCTTTCTTT
TRBV10-1	TRBD1	TRBJ1-5	-	CASSEGKFRTGGHQPQHF	TGCGCCAGCAGTGAGGGTAAATTTCGGACAGGTGGTCATCAGCCCCAGCACTTT
TRBV30	-	TRBJ1-1	-	CAWSARGNTEAFF	TGTGCCTGGAGTGCCAGGGGGAACACTGAAGCTTTCTTT
TRBV19	-	TRBJ1-1	-	CASSISGGDTEAFF	TGTGCCAGTAGTATCTCGGGGGGCGACACTGAAGCTTTCTTT
TRBV27	TRBD2	TRBJ2-1	once	CASSLSLAGVWNEQFF	TGTGCCAGCAGTTTATCCTTAGCGGGAGTCTGGAATGAGCAGTTCTTC
TRBV7-2	-	TRBJ1-4	-	CASSHGATGKLFF	TGTGCCAGCAGCCACGGGGCCACGGGAAAACTGTTTTTT
TRBV7-7	-	TRBJ2-5	-	CASSPAGGAQETQYF	TGTGCCAGCAGCCCCGCCGGTGGTGCACAAGAGACCCAGTACTTC
TRBV7-3	TRBD1	TRBJ2-2	-	CASSLTGDRENTGELFF	TGTGCCAGCAGCCTGACAGGGGACAGGGAGAACACCGGGGAGCTGTTTTTT
TRBV7-9	-	TRBJ2-6	-	CASSSCRYMTKRANVLTF	TGTGCCAGCAGCAGCTGTAGATACATGACAAAGCGGGCCAACGTCCTGACTTTC
TRBV27	-	TRBJ1-1	-	CASSLRANTEAFF	TGTGCCAGCAGTTTAAGGGCGAACACTGAAGCTTTCTTT
TRBV7-7	TRBD1	TRBJ2-5	-	CASSQDRGETQYF	TGTGCCAGCAGCCAGGACAGGGGGGAGACCCAGTACTTC
TRBV6-5	-	TRBJ2-1	-	CASNWEFNEQFF	TGTGCCAGCAATTGGGAGTTCAATGAGCAGTTCTTC
TRBV6-1	TRBD1	TRBJ2-5	few	CASKTFRTGWETQYF	TGTGCCAGCAAGACGTTCCGGACAGGGTGGGAGACCCAGTACTTC
TRBV27	-	TRBJ1-5	-	CASRGGPNQPQHF	TGTGCCAGCAGGGGAGGTCCCAATCAGCCCCAGCATTTT
TRBV9	-	TRBJ2-5	-	CASSVGAGLAQETQYF	TGTGCCAGCAGCGTAGGGGCAGGGCTAGCACAAGAGACCCAGTACTTC
TRBV10-2	TRBD1	TRBJ2-4	-	CASSHRGQGIQYF	TGCGCCAGCAGCCACAGGGGGCAGGGCATTCAGTACTTC
TRBV27	-	TRBJ2-5	-	CASSLKGRIQETQYF	TGTGCCAGCAGTTTAAAGGGACGGATCCAAGAGACCCAGTACTTC
TRBV15	TRBD1	TRBJ1-3	-	CATSRGTGRNTIYF	TGTGCCACCAGCAGAGGGACAGGGAGAAACACCATATATTTT
TRBV2	-	TRBJ2-7	-	CASSAGRARDYEQYF	TGTGCCAGCAGTGCCGGCAGGGCTCGGGACTACGAGCAGTACTTC
TRBV30	-	TRBJ1-3	-	CAWTLRTSSGNTIYF	TGTGCCTGGACCCTTCGGACGAGCTCTGGAAACACCATATATTTT
TRBV6-5	TRBD2	TRBJ2-2	-	CATQGLAGAHGELFF	TGTGCCACCCAGGGACTAGCGGGAGCTCACGGGGAGCTGTTTTTT
TRBV18	-	TRBJ1-1	-	CASSPRRTAENTEAFF	TGTGCCAGCTCACCACGTAGGACGGCCGAGAACACTGAAGCTTTCTTT
TRBV18	TRBD1	TRBJ1-5	many	CASSPDRVNQPQHF	TGTGCCAGCTCACCTGACAGGGTCAATCAGCCCCAGCATTTT
TRBV27	-	TRBJ1-5	few	CASSTTGNNQPQHF	TGTGCCAGCAGTACGACAGGAAATAATCAGCCCCAGCATTTT
TRBV29-1	-	TRBJ2-3	few	CSVESGGSTDTQYF	TGCAGCGTTGAGAGCGGAGGGAGCACAGATACGCAGTATTTT
TRBV5-6	TRBD1	TRBJ1-1	-	CASSRRPGQGAGWNTEAFF	TGTGCCAGCAGCAGACGACCGGGACAGGGGGCAGGATGGAACACTGAAGCTTTCTTT
TRBV28	-	TRBJ1-4	-	CASTLGGIHEKLFF	TGTGCCAGCACATTGGGCGGTATTCATGAAAAACTGTTTTTT